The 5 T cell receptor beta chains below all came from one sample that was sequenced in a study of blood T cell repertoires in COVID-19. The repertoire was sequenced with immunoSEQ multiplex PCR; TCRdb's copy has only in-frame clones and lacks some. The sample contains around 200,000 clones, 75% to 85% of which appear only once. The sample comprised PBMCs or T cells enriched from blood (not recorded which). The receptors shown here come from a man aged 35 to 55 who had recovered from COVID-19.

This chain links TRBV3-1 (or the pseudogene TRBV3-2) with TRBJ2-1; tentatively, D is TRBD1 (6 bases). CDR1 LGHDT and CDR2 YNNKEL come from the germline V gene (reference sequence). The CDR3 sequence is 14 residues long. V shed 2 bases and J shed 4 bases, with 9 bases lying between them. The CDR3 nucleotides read TGTGCCAGCAGCCAACCTCAGGGGTACAATGAGCAGTTCTTC. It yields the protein CASSQPQGYNEQFF.

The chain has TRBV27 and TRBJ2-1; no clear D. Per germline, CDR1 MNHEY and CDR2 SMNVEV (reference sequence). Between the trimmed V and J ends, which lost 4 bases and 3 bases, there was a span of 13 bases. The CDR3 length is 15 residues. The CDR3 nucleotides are TGTGCCAGCAGTTCCGCCGGGTCTGGCTACAATGAGCAGTTCTTC. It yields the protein CASSSAGSGYNEQFF.

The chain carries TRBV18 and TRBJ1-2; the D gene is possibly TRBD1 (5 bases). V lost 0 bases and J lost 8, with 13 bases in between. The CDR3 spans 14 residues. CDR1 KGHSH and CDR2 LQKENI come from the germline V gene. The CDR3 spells CASSPPSGGEGYTF. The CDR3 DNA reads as TGTGCCAGCTCACCACCGTCGGGGGGAGAGGGCTACACCTTC.

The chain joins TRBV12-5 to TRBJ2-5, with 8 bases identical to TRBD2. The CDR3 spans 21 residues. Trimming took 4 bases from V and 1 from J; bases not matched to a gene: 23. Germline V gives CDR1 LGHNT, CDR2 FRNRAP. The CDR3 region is CASGSGIAGNSDLIFQETQYF. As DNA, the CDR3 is TGTGCTAGTGGTTCCGGAATAGCGGGAAATTCGGATCTGATTTTCCAAGAGACCCAGTACTTC.

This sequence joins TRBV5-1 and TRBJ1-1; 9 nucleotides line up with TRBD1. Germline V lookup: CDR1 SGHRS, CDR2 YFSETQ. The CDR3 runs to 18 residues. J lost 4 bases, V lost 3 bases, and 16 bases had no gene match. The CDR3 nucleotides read TGCGCCAGCAGCTCACGGACGGGACAGGGTTTAAGTGGCACTGAAGCTTTCTTT. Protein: CASSSRTGQGLSGTEAFF. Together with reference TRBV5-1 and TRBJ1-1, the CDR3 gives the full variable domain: KAGVTQTPRYLIKTRGQQVTLSCSPISGHRSVSWYQQTPGQGLQFLFEYFSETQRNKGNFPGRFSGRQFSNSRSEMNVSTLELGDSALYLCASSSRTGQGLSGTEAFFGQGTRLTVV.